A single T cell receptor beta chain is shown here with its context. What it binds is not known. The repertoire was sequenced with immunoSEQ multiplex PCR; TCRdb's copy has only in-frame clones and lacks some. The data show over 150,000 clones, over 75% seen once. The data stem from a study of T cell responses to AZD1222 COVID-19 vaccine. As for the study in general: Second-dose timings of about 4 or about 12 weeks were pooled. Regarding the study as a whole: Unmutated variant regions are reportedly the target of nearly half of TCRs that are spike-specific. Donors, mostly white British, included more females; clonal diversity was possibly underestimated.

Germline lookup yields CDR1 LGHNA and CDR2 YSLEER. The CDR3 spans 14 residues. V gave up 0 bases and J gave up 5 bases, with 11 bases separating them. This chain uses TRBV4-3 with TRBJ2-7; D perhaps matches TRBD2 (6 bases). The sample was peripheral blood, taken on day 0 of AZD1222 vaccination. This receptor was taken from an adult in good health. CDR3 in amino acids: CASSQDRGGHEQYF. The CDR3 DNA reads as TGCGCCAGCAGCCAAGATCGAGGAGGGCACGAGCAGTACTTC.